This TCR beta chain was found in a study of blood T cell repertoires in COVID-19. Across the study: Sites in the United States, Italy and Spain provided acute and convalescent COVID-19 samples. PBMCs, B-cell-depleted T cells, or T cells were the source of the cDNA or gDNA that made up the material.

While infection was still active, Seattle patients were enrolled and then followed longitudinally. The CDR3 covers 16 residues. V was trimmed by 2 bases and J by 1 base, leaving 13 bases between them. Germline CDR1 reads ENHRY; CDR2 reads SYGVKD. Authors' processing steps: Amplifying reference gene primers gave estimates of nucleated cell counts. This table comes from immunoSEQ multiplex PCR, and its TCRdb copy is limited to in-frame clones, with some not included. That table supplies the V and J calls and clone size; D and trimming were determined from the DNA. The table includes around 210,000 clones, 85% detected once.

Sequencing was done on a sample of peripheral blood. The chain is built from TRBV10-3 and TRBJ2-3; D is undetermined. The source is a man between 45 and 60 years old with COVID-19, enrolled during active disease. CDR3 protein: CAISEQVGVRTDTQYF. In DNA, the CDR3 is TGTGCCATCAGTGAGCAGGTTGGCGTACGCACAGATACGCAGTATTTT.